The 4 T cell receptor beta chains presented below share a single source sample, sequenced in a study of T cell responses to AZD1222 COVID-19 vaccine. Only in-frame clones appear in the TCRdb table, and some are missing; sequencing was by immunoSEQ multiplex PCR. In the table there are 130,000 or so clones, just over 90% of which are singletons. This sample comprised peripheral blood, obtained on day 0 of MenACWY control vaccination. The receptors derive from an adult in good health.

The chain joins TRBV6-1 to TRBJ1-1; no definite D call. In germline, CDR1 is MNHNS, CDR2 SASEGT. The CDR3 runs to 14 residues. The V end lost 2 bases, the J end lost 1 base, and 8 bases lay between the germline ends. CDR3: CASSERLGNTEAFF. The DNA for the CDR3 is TGTGCCAGCAGTGAACGGCTGGGGAACACTGAAGCTTTCTTT.

V usage is TRBV7-3 and J usage is TRBJ2-1; 8 positions agree with TRBD2. The CDR3 spans 15 residues. Unmatched junction bases numbered 8, after V lost 1 base and J lost 9 bases. Germline CDR1 SGHTA, CDR2 FQGTGA. The CDR3 protein is CASSLKLAGIGEQFF. CDR3 in DNA: TGTGCCAGCAGCTTAAAGTTAGCGGGGATAGGTGAGCAGTTCTTC.

The gene calls are TRBV10-3 and TRBJ1-6, with 7 nucleotides matching TRBD1. The length of the CDR3 is 15 residues. Germline V gene data show CDR1 as ENHRY and CDR2 as SYGVKD. V was pared by 10 bases and J by 2 bases, with 8 bases of the junction left unmatched. The CDR3, as DNA: TGTGCCACCCGTCCGACAGGGACCTATAATTCACCCCTCCACTTT. Protein product: CATRPTGTYNSPLHF.

The chain uses TRBV5-8 and TRBJ1-5; unclear D gene. V lost 0 bases to trimming and J lost 0 bases, with 10 bases between them. CDR1 and CDR2 (germline): SGHTS, YDEGEE. The CDR3 has 16 amino acids. The CDR3 bases are TGTGCCAGCAGCTTGGCATCGTGGGTTAGCAATCAGCCCCAGCATTTT. Protein sequence: CASSLASWVSNQPQHF.